This T cell receptor (beta chain) is drawn from a study of blood T cells in healthy people across ages. The sample holds a few counts of this clonotype. Through a sample-barcoded 5' primer and a J-beta primer mix, a second PCR was run for roughly 6 to 12 cycles. TCRdb fed the 5' RACE reads into MiXCR, producing one record per CDR3 protein. This table holds about 830,000 distinct CDR3 sequences, 60% to 80% found once. There are 12 residues in the CDR3. Germline V gives CDR1 DFQATT, CDR2 SNEGSKA (reference sequence). Trimming took off 1 base at V and 1 base at J, with 4 bases between the two ends. The V call is TRBV20-1, the J call TRBJ2-5; D uncertain. This TCR came from a man aged 25-40 years in good health. Source material: blood. CDR3 in DNA: TGCAGTGCTAGAGGGGGCCAAGAGACCCAGTACTTC. Translating gives CSARGGQETQYF.